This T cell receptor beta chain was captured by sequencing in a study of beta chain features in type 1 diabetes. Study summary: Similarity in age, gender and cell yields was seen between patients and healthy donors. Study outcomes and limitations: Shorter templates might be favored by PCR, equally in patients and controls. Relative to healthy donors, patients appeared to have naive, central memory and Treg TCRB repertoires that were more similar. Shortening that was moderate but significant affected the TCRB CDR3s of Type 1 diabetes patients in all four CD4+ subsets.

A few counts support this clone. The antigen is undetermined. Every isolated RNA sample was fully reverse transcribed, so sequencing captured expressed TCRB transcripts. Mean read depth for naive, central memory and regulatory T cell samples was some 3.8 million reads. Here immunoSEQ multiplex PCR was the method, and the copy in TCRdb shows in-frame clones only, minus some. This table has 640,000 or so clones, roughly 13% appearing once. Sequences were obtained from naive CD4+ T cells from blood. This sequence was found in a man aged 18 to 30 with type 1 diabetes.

The CDR3 nucleotides are TGTGCCAGCAGTGAAGAAACGGACCCTGGAAACACCATATATTTT. Its protein product is CASSEETDPGNTIYF. The chain employs TRBV2 and TRBJ1-3; D is ambiguous. Germline CDR1 SNHLY, CDR2 FYNNEI. Trimming took 1 base from V and 2 from J, leaving 9 bases between them. This CDR3 comprises 15 residues.